This TCR beta chain was profiled in a study of regulatory T cells in long-lasting Graves disease. This clonotype has a handful of counts. With V trimmed by 4 bases and J by 8 bases, 9 bases remained unmatched. Germline V gene sequence: CDR1 SQVTM, CDR2 ANQGSEA. The CDR3 has 13 amino acids. The time point was: newly diagnosed GD, antithyroid drugs for less than 3 months. Generation of the TCR library employed RNA extracted from PBMCs. The authors built TCR beta libraries using iRepertoire HTBI primers and Arm-PCR of CDR3 regions. TCRdb reprocessed the multiplex PCR reads with MiXCR, giving one entry per CDR3 protein. This table holds 350,000 to 500,000 distinct CDR3 sequences, 16% found once. A further study also used this sample, focusing on T cells in Graves' hyperthyroidism and ophthalmopathy.

This TCR was sampled from a woman aged 18-30 years with Graves disease. The chain combines TRBV29-1 with TRBJ1-2; 8 nucleotides match TRBD1. This specimen consisted of peripheral blood mononuclear cells (PBMCs), obtained at new diagnosis, from a patient treated with antithyroid drugs. This CDR3 is CSVAEDRVWGYTF. CDR3 DNA: TGCAGCGTTGCCGAGGACAGGGTGTGGGGCTACACCTTC.